The 25 T cell receptor beta chains below were found in one sample sequenced in a study of blood T cell repertoires in COVID-19. Some clones are missing from TCRdb's copy, which holds only in-frame ones; the method was immunoSEQ multiplex PCR. Among about 62,000 clones listed, 85% to 90% were seen once. The sequencing sample was made of peripheral blood. Receptors were obtained from a woman aged 55-69 years with COVID-19, enrolled during active disease.

This chain connects TRBV25-1 to TRBJ1-2, with D maybe TRBD1 (6 bases). This CDR3 contains 15 residues. Germline assignment: CDR1 MGHDK and CDR2 SYGVNS. The V and J ends lost 6 bases and 4 bases respectively, with 18 bases between them. The CDR3, as DNA: TGTGCCAGCAGACCCCCGGGGGGCCACCTCTATGGCTACACCTTC. Residues: CASRPPGGHLYGYTF.

This chain uses TRBV5-1 with TRBJ1-2; D is perhaps TRBD1 (6 bases). Germline-derived CDR1 and CDR2 are SGHRS and YFSETQ. The CDR3 totals 15 residues. V dropped 4 bases and J dropped 2 bases, with 15 bases sitting between them. The CDR3: CASSLQQGQNYGYTF. CDR3 bases: TGCGCCAGCAGCCTCCAACAGGGCCAAAACTATGGCTACACCTTC. Full variable domain (missing parts from reference TRBV5-1 and TRBJ1-2): KAGVTQTPRYLIKTRGQQVTLSCSPISGHRSVSWYQQTPGQGLQFLFEYFSETQRNKGNFPGRFSGRQFSNSRSEMNVSTLELGDSALYLCASSLQQGQNYGYTFGSGTRLTVV.

The table lists this clone with a few counts. The J gene is TRBJ1-2, the V gene TRBV28; 9 nucleotides agree with TRBD1. The CDR3 extends over 14 amino acids. Germline V CDR1 and CDR2: MDHEN, SYDVKM. V was clipped by 5 bases and J by 6 bases; unmatched bases: 7. CDR3 sequence (DNA): TGTGCCAGCAGTACAGGGGGCCCGTTACATGGCTACACCTTC. Translated: CASSTGGPLHGYTF.

The chain couples TRBV27 to TRBJ2-2, with D possibly TRBD2 on 5 matching bases. The CDR3 is made up of 15 amino acids. Per germline, CDR1 MNHEY and CDR2 SMNVEV (reference sequence). V lost 6 bases and J lost 5, with 16 bases in between. The CDR3 region has the DNA TGTGCCAGCAGCCAGAGGGTTGTTGGGACCGGGGAGCTGTTTTTT. Encoded protein: CASSQRVVGTGELFF.

This chain links TRBV5-4 with TRBJ1-3; D perhaps matches TRBD1 (5 bases). Germline lookup yields CDR1 SGHNT and CDR2 YYREEE (reference sequence). This CDR3 is built from 15 residues. Trimming shortened V by 5 bases and J by 0 bases, and 12 bases separated the two germline ends. This CDR3 is CASRSFGGSGNTIYF. The DNA of the CDR3 is TGTGCCAGCAGATCTTTCGGGGGCTCTGGAAACACCATATATTTT.

This clone came up a few times. J is TRBJ1-1 and V is TRBV19; the D is unclear. The CDR3 totals 16 residues. V was trimmed by 6 bases and J by 0 bases, leaving 17 bases between them. Germline-derived CDR1 and CDR2 are LNHDA and SQIVND (reference sequence). CDR3: CASSGSAKNMNTEAFF. In nucleotides, the CDR3 is TGTGCCAGTAGCGGGTCCGCCAAAAACATGAACACTGAAGCTTTCTTT.

The rearrangement joins TRBV7-9 to TRBJ2-2; TRBD2 aligns across 13 bases. Germline V gene sequence: CDR1 SEHNR, CDR2 FQNEAQ (reference sequence). CDR3 length: 18 residues. Trimming cost V 3 bases and J 3 bases; bases outside gene matches: 7. For the CDR3, the DNA is TGTGCCAGCAGCTTGCCGACTAGCGGGAGGTTCGACACCGGGGAGCTGTTTTTT. It yields the protein CASSLPTSGRFDTGELFF.

This clone was detected once. The chain combines TRBV15 with TRBJ1-4; D is unclear. Germline loops: CDR1 LNHNV, CDR2 YYDKDF (reference sequence). The CDR3 is made up of 13 amino acids. Deletions cut 4 bases from V and 8 bases from J, with 11 bases between. This chain's CDR3 is CATSIAEGEKLFF. For the CDR3, the DNA is TGTGCCACCAGCATAGCAGAGGGAGAAAAACTGTTTTTT.

The rearrangement links TRBV7-3 to TRBJ2-1; 14 nucleotides line up with TRBD2. CDR3 length: 15 residues. CDR1 SGHTA and CDR2 FQGTGA come from the germline V gene. V was pared by 3 bases and J by 10 bases, with 5 bases of the junction left unmatched. The CDR3 DNA reads as TGTGCCAGCAGCTTCACGGGACTAGCGGGAGAAGAGCAGTTCTTC. Encoded protein: CASSFTGLAGEEQFF.

The chain recombines TRBV6-2 or TRBV6-3 with TRBJ2-2, with TRBD2 as a possible D gene (6 bases). The CDR3 loop spans 17 amino acids. V dropped 5 bases and J dropped 0 bases, with 16 bases sitting between them. The germline CDR1 and CDR2 sequences are MNHEY and SVGEGT. For the CDR3, the DNA is TGTGCCAGCAGTCACCACCCATCGGGGGCGAACACCGGGGAGCTGTTTTTT. Amino acid sequence: CASSHHPSGANTGELFF.

This clone was seen once. The chain has TRBV19 and TRBJ1-1; the D gene is possibly TRBD1 (5 bases). From germline, CDR1 is LNHDA and CDR2 SQIVND (reference sequence). V dropped 3 bases and J dropped 1 base, with 6 bases sitting between them. The CDR3 covers 13 residues. The CDR3 loop reads CASSIGANTEAFF. In DNA, the CDR3 is TGTGCCAGTAGTATTGGGGCGAACACTGAAGCTTTCTTT.

V and J are TRBV5-5 and TRBJ1-6; no clear D gene. CDR3 length equals 14 residues. V lost 1 base to trimming and J lost 5 bases, with 7 bases between them. Germline assignment: CDR1 SGHKS and CDR2 YYEKEE (reference sequence). Here the CDR3 DNA reads TGTGCCAGCAGCTTGTGGAGGAATAATTCACCCCTCCACTTT. This gives the protein CASSLWRNNSPLHF.

The J gene is TRBJ2-7, the V gene TRBV11-3; 10 positions agree with TRBD1. CDR1 and CDR2 from the germline V gene are SGHNT and YENEEA. V was clipped by 2 bases and J by 5 bases; unmatched bases: 6. CDR3 length: 15 amino acids. CDR3 in DNA: TGTGCCAGCAGCTTATTCGGGACAGGGGCCCACGAGCAGTACTTC. Encoded protein: CASSLFGTGAHEQYF.

The chain joins TRBV9 to TRBJ1-6; 7 nucleotides line up with TRBD1. CDR1 and CDR2 from the germline V gene are SGDLS and YYNGEE. The CDR3 has 20 amino acids. The V gene end was trimmed by 3 bases and the J gene end by 1 base; junction bases not matched to a gene: 16. The CDR3 DNA sequence: TGTGCCAGCAGCGCAATAATGAAAGACAGGGTGAGATCCTATAATTCACCCCTCCACTTT. It is translated as CASSAIMKDRVRSYNSPLHF.

J is TRBJ1-1 and V is TRBV4-1; TRBD1 might be the D (5 bases). Between the trimmed V and J ends, which lost 4 bases and 1 base, there was a span of 16 bases. The CDR3 length is 16 residues. Germline V lookup: CDR1 MGHRA, CDR2 YSYEKL. CDR3 coding DNA: TGCGCCAGCAGCCTTAGTCCCGGGACTTCGAACACTGAAGCTTTCTTT. Protein sequence: CASSLSPGTSNTEAFF.

The genes are TRBV24-1 and TRBJ2-1, with TRBD1 identical over 11 bases. The CDR3 covers 15 residues. The germline V gene has CDR1 KGHDR and CDR2 SFDVKD. V gave up 4 bases and J gave up 6 bases; unmatched junction bases: 4. Written as DNA, the CDR3 is TGTGCCACCAGTGAATGGGGACAGGGGGGCAATGAGCAGTTCTTC. It is translated as CATSEWGQGGNEQFF.

This clone was counted once. The rearrangement links TRBV27 to TRBJ2-7; D uncertain. The CDR3 contains 14 residues. Germline V CDR1 and CDR2: MNHEY, SMNVEV (reference sequence). Trimming took off 2 bases at V and 3 bases at J, with 11 bases between the two ends. The DNA of the CDR3 is TGTGCCAGCAGTTTAAACCCCAGTTACTACGAGCAGTACTTC. Amino acid sequence: CASSLNPSYYEQYF.

The rearrangement joins TRBV5-4 to TRBJ2-7; 10 nucleotides line up with TRBD1. CDR1 SGHNT and CDR2 YYREEE come from the germline V gene (reference sequence). Germline trimming cut 3 bases from V and 3 bases from J; bases unmatched to any gene: 6. This CDR3 is built from 15 residues. DNA for the CDR3: TGTGCCAGCAGCTCCCGGGACAGGGGCAGCTACGAGCAGTACTTC. It yields the protein CASSSRDRGSYEQYF.

This chain uses TRBV2 with TRBJ2-1, with D hard to call. V gave up 8 bases and J gave up 0 bases, with 11 bases separating them. The CDR3 sequence is 14 residues long. In germline, CDR1 is SNHLY, CDR2 FYNNEI. CDR3 DNA: TGTGCCAGCCGAGAGGCAAGCTCCTACAATGAGCAGTTCTTC. This encodes CASREASSYNEQFF.

The rearrangement joins TRBV7-3 to TRBJ1-1; D is unresolved. Trimming stripped 4 bases from V and 1 base from J, with 13 bases between. This CDR3 region has 15 residues. Germline V lookup: CDR1 SGHTA, CDR2 FQGTGA. CDR3 residues: CASSSHPRRNTEAFF. The CDR3 bases are TGTGCCAGCAGCTCTCACCCCAGAAGGAACACTGAAGCTTTCTTT. The full variable domain, rest sourced from reference TRBV7-3 and TRBJ1-1, is GAGVSQTPSNKVTEKGKYVELRCDPISGHTALYWYRQSLGQGPEFLIYFQGTGAADDSGLPNDRFFAVRPEGSVSTLKIQRTERGDSAVYLCASSSHPRRNTEAFFGQGTRLTVV.

The rearrangement links TRBV28 to TRBJ2-7; TRBD2 might be the D (5 bases). Germline-derived CDR1 and CDR2 are MDHEN and SYDVKM. This CDR3 has 14 amino acids. V lost 3 bases, J lost 6 bases, and 15 bases lay in between. CDR3 sequence (DNA): TGTGCCAGCAGTTTTTTGGCCGTTGCGGGCGAGCAGTACTTC. Encoded protein: CASSFLAVAGEQYF.

The V call is TRBV6-5, the J call TRBJ1-5; tentative D call: TRBD1 (5 bases). CDR3 length: 11 residues. CDR1 is MNHEY, CDR2 SVGAGI, per germline. Trimming left V 7 bases short and J 10 bases short, with 11 bases between. This chain's CDR3 is CASMAGTPQHF. CDR3 in DNA: TGTGCCAGCATGGCCGGGACTCCCCAGCATTTT.

This clone was counted once. This rearrangement joins TRBV5-1 to TRBJ1-2, with D tentatively TRBD1 (6 bases). V shed 6 bases and J shed 5 bases, with 17 bases lying between them. Germline CDR1 reads SGHRS; CDR2 reads YFSETQ. The CDR3 is 14 residues long. CDR3 DNA sequence: TGCGCCAGCACACGGGACAACAGCAGGTATGGCTACACCTTC. Translation: CASTRDNSRYGYTF.

CDR3 region: CASEAPGQSIQYF. Written as DNA, the CDR3 is TGTGCCAGCGAAGCCCCGGGACAAAGCATTCAGTACTTC. The chain employs TRBV13 and TRBJ2-4; a possible D gene is TRBD1 (6 bases). The CDR3 runs 13 residues. Germline loops: CDR1 PRHDT, CDR2 FYEKMQ (reference sequence). Trimming stripped 8 bases from V and 9 bases from J, with 17 bases between.

The genes are TRBV14 and TRBJ1-3; D possibly corresponds to TRBD1 (5 bases). The CDR3 loop spans 15 amino acids. Trimming left V 0 bases short and J 2 bases short, with 8 bases between. Germline loops: CDR1 SGHDN, CDR2 FVKESK. This chain's CDR3 is CASSQDQGAGNTIYF. The CDR3 coding sequence is TGTGCCAGCAGCCAAGACCAAGGGGCTGGAAACACCATATATTTT.